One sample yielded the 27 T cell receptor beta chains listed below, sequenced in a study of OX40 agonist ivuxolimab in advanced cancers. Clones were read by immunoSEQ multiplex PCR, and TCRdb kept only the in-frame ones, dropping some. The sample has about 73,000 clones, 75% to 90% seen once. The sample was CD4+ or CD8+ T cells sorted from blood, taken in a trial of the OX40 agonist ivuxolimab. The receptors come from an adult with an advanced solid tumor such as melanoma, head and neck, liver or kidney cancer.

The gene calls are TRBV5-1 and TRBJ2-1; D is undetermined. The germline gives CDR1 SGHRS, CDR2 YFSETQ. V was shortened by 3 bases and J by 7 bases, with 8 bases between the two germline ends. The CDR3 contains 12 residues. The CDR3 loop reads CASSWDGNEQFF. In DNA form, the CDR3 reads TGCGCCAGCAGCTGGGATGGGAATGAGCAGTTCTTC.

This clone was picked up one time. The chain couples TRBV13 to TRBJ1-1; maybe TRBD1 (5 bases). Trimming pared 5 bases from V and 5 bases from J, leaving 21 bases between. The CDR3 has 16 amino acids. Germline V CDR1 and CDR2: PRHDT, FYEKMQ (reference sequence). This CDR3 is CASSIYTGGWVTEAFF. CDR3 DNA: TGTGCCAGCAGCATATACACAGGAGGGTGGGTTACTGAAGCTTTCTTT.

CDR3 amino acids: CASSPGPMANVLTF. The CDR3 DNA reads as TGTGCCAGCTCACCAGGACCTATGGCCAACGTCCTGACTTTC. This sequence joins TRBV18 and TRBJ2-6; D not certain. This CDR3 has 14 residues. Germline CDR1 and CDR2: KGHSH and LQKENI. With 2 bases removed from V and 6 bases from J, the gap between germline ends came to 8 bases.

DNA for the CDR3: TGCGCCAGCAGCTTGGGTGGCGGGAGAGCGACAGATACGCAGTATTTT. This encodes CASSLGGGRATDTQYF. The rearrangement uses TRBV5-1 and TRBJ2-3; TRBD2 matches at 7 bases. V trimming: 0 bases; J trimming: 3 bases; junction bases outside the gene matches: 7. The CDR3 consists of 16 residues. Germline assignment: CDR1 SGHRS and CDR2 YFSETQ.

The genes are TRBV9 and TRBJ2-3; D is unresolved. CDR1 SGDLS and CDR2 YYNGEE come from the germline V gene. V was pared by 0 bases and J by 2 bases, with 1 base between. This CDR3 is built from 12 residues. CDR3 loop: CASSVATDTQYF. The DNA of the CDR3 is TGTGCCAGCAGCGTAGCCACAGATACGCAGTATTTT.

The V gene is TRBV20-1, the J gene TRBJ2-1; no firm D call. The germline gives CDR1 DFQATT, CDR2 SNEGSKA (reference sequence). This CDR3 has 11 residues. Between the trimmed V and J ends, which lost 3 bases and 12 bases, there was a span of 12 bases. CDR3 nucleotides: TGCAGTGCTAGCGGGTATCGCGCGCAGTTCTTC. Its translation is CSASGYRAQFF.

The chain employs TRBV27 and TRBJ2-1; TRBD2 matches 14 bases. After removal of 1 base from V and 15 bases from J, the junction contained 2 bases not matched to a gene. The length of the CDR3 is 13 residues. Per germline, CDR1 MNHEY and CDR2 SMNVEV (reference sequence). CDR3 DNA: TGTGCCAGCAGTTTATGGACTAGCGGGAGGATGTTCTTC. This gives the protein CASSLWTSGRMFF.

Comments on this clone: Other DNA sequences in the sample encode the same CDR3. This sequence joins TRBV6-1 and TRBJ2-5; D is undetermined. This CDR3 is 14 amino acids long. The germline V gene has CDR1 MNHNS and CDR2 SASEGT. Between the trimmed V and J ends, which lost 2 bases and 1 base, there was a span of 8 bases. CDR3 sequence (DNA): TGTGCCAGCAGTGAATATGGGGTCCAAGAGACCCAGTACTTC. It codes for CASSEYGVQETQYF.

In DNA form, the CDR3 reads TGTGCTAGTGGTTTGGTACTAAGGGTGAGAGGCTACACCTTC. Translated: CASGLVLRVRGYTF. The chain recombines TRBV12-5 with TRBJ1-2, with D unresolved. The CDR3 has 14 residues. V was clipped by 0 bases and J by 8 bases, with 13 bases between them. The germline V gene has CDR1 LGHNT and CDR2 FRNRAP.

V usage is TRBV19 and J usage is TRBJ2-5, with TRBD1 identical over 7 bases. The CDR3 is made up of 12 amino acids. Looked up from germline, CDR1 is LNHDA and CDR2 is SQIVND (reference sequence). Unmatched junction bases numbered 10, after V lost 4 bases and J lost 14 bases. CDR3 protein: CASSRRQGALYF. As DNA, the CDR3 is TGTGCCAGTAGTAGAAGACAGGGAGCCCTTTACTTC.

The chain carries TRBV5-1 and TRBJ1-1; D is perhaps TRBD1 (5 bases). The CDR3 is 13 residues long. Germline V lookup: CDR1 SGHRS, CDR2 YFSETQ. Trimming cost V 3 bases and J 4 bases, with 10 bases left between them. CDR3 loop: CASSSTGTTEAFF. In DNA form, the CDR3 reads TGCGCCAGCAGCTCAACAGGCACCACTGAAGCTTTCTTT.

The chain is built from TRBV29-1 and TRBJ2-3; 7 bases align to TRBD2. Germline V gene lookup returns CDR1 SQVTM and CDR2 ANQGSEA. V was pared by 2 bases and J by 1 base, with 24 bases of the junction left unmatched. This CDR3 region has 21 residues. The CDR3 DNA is TGCAGCGTTGAACCCCCTCTAGCGGAGCGGGGTACGGTCTGGGGCACAGATACGCAGTATTTT. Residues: CSVEPPLAERGTVWGTDTQYF.

The CDR3 region has the DNA TGTGCCAGTAGTATTGGTGACAGGGGGTTCCAGGGAGAGACCCAGTACTTC. This codes for CASSIGDRGFQGETQYF. The J gene is TRBJ2-5, the V gene TRBV19, with 9 positions matching TRBD1. J gave up 4 bases and V 3 bases, and 12 bases lay outside the gene matches. The CDR3 covers 17 residues. Germline loops: CDR1 LNHDA, CDR2 SQIVND (reference sequence).

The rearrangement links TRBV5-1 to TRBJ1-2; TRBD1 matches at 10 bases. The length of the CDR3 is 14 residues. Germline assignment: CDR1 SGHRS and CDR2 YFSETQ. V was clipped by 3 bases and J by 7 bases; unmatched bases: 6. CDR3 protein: CASSWGQGTSGYTF. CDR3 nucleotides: TGCGCCAGCAGCTGGGGACAGGGGACGTCTGGCTACACCTTC.

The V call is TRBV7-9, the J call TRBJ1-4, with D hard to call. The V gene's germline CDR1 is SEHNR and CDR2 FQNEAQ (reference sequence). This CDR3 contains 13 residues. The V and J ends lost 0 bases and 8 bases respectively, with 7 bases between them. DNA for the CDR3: TGTGCCAGCAGCTTAGCCGGGTCGGAAAAACTGTTTTTT. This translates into CASSLAGSEKLFF. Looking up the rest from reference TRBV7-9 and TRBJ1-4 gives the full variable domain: DTGVSQNPRHKITKRGQNVTFRCDPISEHNRLYWYRQTLGQGPEFLTYFQNEAQLEKSRLLSDRFSAERPKGSFSTLEIQRTEQGDSAMYLCASSLAGSEKLFFGSGTQLSVL.

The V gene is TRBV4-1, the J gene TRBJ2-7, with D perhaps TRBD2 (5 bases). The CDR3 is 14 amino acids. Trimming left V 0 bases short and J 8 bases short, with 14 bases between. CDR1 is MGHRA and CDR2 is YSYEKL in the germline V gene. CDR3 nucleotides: TGCGCCAGCAGCCAAGAGACTATCCCCTTCCAGCAGTACTTC. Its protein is CASSQETIPFQQYF.

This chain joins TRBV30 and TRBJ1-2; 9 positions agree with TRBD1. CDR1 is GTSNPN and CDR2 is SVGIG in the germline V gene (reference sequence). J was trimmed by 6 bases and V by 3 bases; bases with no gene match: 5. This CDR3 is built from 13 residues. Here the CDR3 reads CAWRDRGHDGYTF. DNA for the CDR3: TGTGCCTGGAGGGACAGGGGTCACGATGGCTACACCTTC. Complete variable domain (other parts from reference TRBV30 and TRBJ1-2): SQTIHQWPATLVQPVGSPLSLECTVEGTSNPNLYWYRQAAGRGLQLLFYSVGIGQISSEVPQNLSASRPQDRQFILSSKKLLLSDSGFYLCAWRDRGHDGYTFGSGTRLTVV.

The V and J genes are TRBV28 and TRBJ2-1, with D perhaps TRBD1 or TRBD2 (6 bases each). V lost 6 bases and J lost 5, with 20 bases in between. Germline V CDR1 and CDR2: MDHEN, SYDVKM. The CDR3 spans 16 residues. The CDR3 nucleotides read TGTGCCAGCAGCTCGGGGGCCCAATGGGGTAACAATGAGCAGTTCTTC. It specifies CASSSGAQWGNNEQFF.

The CDR3 sequence: CASSLWDSVDTIYF. The DNA of the CDR3 is TGTGCCAGCAGCTTGTGGGACTCCGTGGACACCATATATTTT. This chain joins TRBV7-9 and TRBJ1-3, with D possibly TRBD1 on 5 matching bases. CDR3 size: 14 residues. V was shortened by 3 bases and J by 8 bases, with 14 bases between the two germline ends. Germline-derived CDR1 and CDR2 are SEHNR and FQNEAQ (reference sequence).

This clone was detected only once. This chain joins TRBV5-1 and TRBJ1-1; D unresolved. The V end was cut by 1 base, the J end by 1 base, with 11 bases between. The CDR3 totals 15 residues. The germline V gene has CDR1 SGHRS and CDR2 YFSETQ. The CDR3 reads CASSLPLAPNTEAFF. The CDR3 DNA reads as TGCGCCAGCAGCTTGCCTCTGGCTCCGAACACTGAAGCTTTCTTT. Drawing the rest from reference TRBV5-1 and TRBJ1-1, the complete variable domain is KAGVTQTPRYLIKTRGQQVTLSCSPISGHRSVSWYQQTPGQGLQFLFEYFSETQRNKGNFPGRFSGRQFSNSRSEMNVSTLELGDSALYLCASSLPLAPNTEAFFGQGTRLTVV.

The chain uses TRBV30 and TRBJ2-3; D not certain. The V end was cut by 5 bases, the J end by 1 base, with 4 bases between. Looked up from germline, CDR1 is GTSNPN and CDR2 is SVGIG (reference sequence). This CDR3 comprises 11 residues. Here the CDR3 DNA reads TGTGCCTGGGGGGGCACAGATACGCAGTATTTT. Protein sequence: CAWGGTDTQYF.

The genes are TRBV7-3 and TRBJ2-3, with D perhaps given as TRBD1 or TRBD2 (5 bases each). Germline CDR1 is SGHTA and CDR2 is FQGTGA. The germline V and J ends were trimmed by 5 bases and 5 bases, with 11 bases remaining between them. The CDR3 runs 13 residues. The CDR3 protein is CASSRGDLDTQYF. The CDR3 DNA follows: TGTGCCAGCAGCCGAGGGGACCTAGATACGCAGTATTTT.

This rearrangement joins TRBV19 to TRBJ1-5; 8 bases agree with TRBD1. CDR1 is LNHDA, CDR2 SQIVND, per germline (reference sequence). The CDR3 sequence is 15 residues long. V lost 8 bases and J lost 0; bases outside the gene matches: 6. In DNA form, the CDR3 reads TGTGCCAGTTCGACAGGGGCGAATAGCAATCAGCCCCAGCATTTT. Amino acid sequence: CASSTGANSNQPQHF.

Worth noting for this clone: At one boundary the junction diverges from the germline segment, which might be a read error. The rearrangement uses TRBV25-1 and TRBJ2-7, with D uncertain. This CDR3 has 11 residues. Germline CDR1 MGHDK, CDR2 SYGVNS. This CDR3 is CSSSRYHEQYF. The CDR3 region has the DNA TGTTCCAGCAGTCGCTACCACGAGCAGTACTTC.

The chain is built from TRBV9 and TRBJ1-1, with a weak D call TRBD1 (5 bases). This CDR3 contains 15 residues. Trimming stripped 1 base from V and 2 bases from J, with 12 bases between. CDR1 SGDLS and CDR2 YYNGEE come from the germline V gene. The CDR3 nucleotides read TGTGCCAGCAGCGTATCCGGGGGATCCAACACTGAAGCTTTCTTT. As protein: CASSVSGGSNTEAFF.

The CDR3 reads CASSLVSSGRYEQYF. CDR3 DNA sequence: TGCGCCAGCAGCTTGGTGTCTAGCGGGAGGTACGAGCAGTACTTC. The chain joins TRBV5-1 to TRBJ2-7, with 11 bases identical to TRBD2. Trimming cost V 0 bases and J 4 bases; bases outside gene matches: 3. This CDR3 comprises 15 residues. Germline CDR1 reads SGHRS; CDR2 reads YFSETQ.

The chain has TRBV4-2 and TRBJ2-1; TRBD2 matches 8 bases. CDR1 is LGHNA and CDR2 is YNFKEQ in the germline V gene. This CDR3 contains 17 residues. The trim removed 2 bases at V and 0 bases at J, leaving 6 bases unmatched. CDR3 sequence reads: CASSQQTSASSYNEQFF. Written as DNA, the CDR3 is TGTGCCAGCAGCCAACAGACTAGCGCAAGCTCCTACAATGAGCAGTTCTTC.